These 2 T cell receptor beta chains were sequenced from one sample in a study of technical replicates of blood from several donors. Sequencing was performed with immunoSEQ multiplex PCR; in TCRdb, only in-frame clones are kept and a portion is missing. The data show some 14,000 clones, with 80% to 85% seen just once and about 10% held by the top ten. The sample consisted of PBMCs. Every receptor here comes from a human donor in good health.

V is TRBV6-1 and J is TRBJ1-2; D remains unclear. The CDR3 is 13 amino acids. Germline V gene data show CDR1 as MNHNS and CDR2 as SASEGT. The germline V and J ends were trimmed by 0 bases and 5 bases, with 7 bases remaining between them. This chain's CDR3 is CASSEARGYGYTF. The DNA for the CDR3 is TGTGCCAGCAGTGAAGCTCGGGGATATGGCTACACCTTC.

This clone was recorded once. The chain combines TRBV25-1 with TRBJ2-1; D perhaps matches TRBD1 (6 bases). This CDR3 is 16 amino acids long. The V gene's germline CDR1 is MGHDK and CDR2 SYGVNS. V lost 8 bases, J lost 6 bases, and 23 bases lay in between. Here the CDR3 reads CASSLETGFRGNEQFF. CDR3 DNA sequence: TGTGCCAGCTCACTTGAAACAGGGTTTCGGGGCAATGAGCAGTTCTTC.